What follows are 19 T cell receptor beta chains derived from one specimen sequenced in a study of CD8+ T cells in alopecia areata. The authors extracted RNA and reverse transcribed it into cDNA as the sequencing template. Data came from immunoSEQ multiplex PCR; TCRdb stores just in-frame clones and leaves some out. The table records some 120,000 clones without singletons, the ten largest covering about 20%. Specimen: lesional skin. The receptors shown here come from a C3H/HeJ mouse with alopecia areata. The strain bears MHC haplotype H2-k.

To note about this clone: Gene names are the mouse ones. The read ends 4 residues before the CDR3 terminus; that terminus is restored from the germline J gene. J is TRBJ1-4 and V is TRBV13-3; D perhaps matches TRBD1 (6 bases). The CDR3 sequence is 14 residues long. The germline V gene encodes CDR1 NNHDY and CDR2 SYVADS. Trimming removed 6 bases from V and 1 base from J, with 10 bases in between. The sequenced part of the CDR3 DNA is TGTGCCAGCAAGGCAGGGGCTTCCAACGAA. As protein: CASKAGASNE. From start to end, the CDR3 is CASKAGASNERLFF.

In this sample, this clone turned up a few times. All gene names here are mouse names. Read data end 4 residues before the CDR3 end; the end is taken from the germline J gene. This sequence joins TRBV19 and TRBJ2-3; 11 bases are a match to TRBD1. Looked up from germline, CDR1 is FNHDT and CDR2 is SITEND (reference sequence). This CDR3 is 14 amino acids long. J gave up 3 bases and V 6 bases, and 3 bases lay outside the gene matches. The sequenced CDR3 bases are TGTGCCAGCACCCGGGACAGGGGGGCAGAA. This gives the protein CASTRDRGAE. In full, the CDR3 is CASTRDRGAETLYF.

Only a few counts were recorded for this clone. All gene names here are mouse names. The CDR3 end falls 4 residues outside the read, so it is completed with the germline J gene. This chain links TRBV1 with TRBJ1-2; possibly TRBD1 for D (6 bases). V was trimmed by 2 bases and J by 0 bases, leaving 13 bases between them. In germline, CDR1 is NSQYPW, CDR2 LRSPGD (reference sequence). The CDR3 runs 16 residues. CDR3: CTCSAYRQVANSDYTF. The covered CDR3 bases are TGCACCTGCAGTGCATATAGACAGGTTGCAAACTCC.

There are a few counts of this clone. Mouse gene names apply. From the germline J gene comes the end of the CDR3, since the read stops 4 residues before it. The rearrangement links TRBV17 to TRBJ1-4, with a tentative D call TRBD1 (6 bases). The CDR3 totals 14 residues. Germline CDR1 is MNHDT and CDR2 is YYDKIL. CDR3 bases read: TGTGCTAGCAGTAGAGATTCAGGGGCCGAA. It codes for CASSRDSGAE. The whole CDR3 is CASSRDSGAERLFF.

There are many counts of this clone. Gene and germline names: mouse. The read ends 4 residues before the CDR3 terminus; that terminus is restored from the germline J gene. The rearrangement joins TRBV13-3 to TRBJ2-1; 12 positions match TRBD1. The CDR3 is made up of 17 amino acids. Trimming at V came to 2 bases and at J to 5 bases, leaving 8 bases not matched to a gene. Germline values: CDR1 NNHDY, CDR2 SYVADS. Here the CDR3 reads CASSDAGTGGGDAEQFF. The sequenced part of the CDR3 DNA is TGTGCCAGCAGTGACGCCGGGACAGGGGGCGGAGATGCT.

This clone has only a few counts. Gene names follow the mouse nomenclature. The read ends 4 residues early relative to the CDR3; the germline J gene fills the gap. This chain uses TRBV13-1 with TRBJ2-3, with 12 bases lining up with TRBD2. V trimming: 4 bases; J trimming: 4 bases; junction bases outside the gene matches: 4. Germline V lookup: CDR1 NSHNY, CDR2 SYGAGN. This CDR3 has 15 amino acids. The CDR3 DNA, read in part, is TGTGCCAGCAGTCCGGACTGGGGGGGGACAGAA. It encodes CASSPDWGGTE. In full, the CDR3 is CASSPDWGGTETLYF.

This clone was observed a handful of times. Mouse gene names apply. Coverage ceases 4 residues before the CDR3 finishes, and the germline J gene fills in the end. V and J are TRBV1 and TRBJ2-7; 7 nucleotides line up with TRBD1. The CDR3 has 15 residues. CDR1 is NSQYPW and CDR2 is LRSPGD in the germline V gene (reference sequence). The sequenced CDR3 bases are TGCACCTGCAGTGCAGATTGGAGACAGGGATAT. This encodes CTCSADWRQGY. The full CDR3 protein reads CTCSADWRQGYEQYF.

Note on this clone: Gene names follow the mouse nomenclature. The CDR3 goes on 4 residues after the read ends, and that part is filled in from the germline J gene. The gene calls are TRBV16 and TRBJ2-7; 10 bases are a match to TRBD2. This CDR3 has 17 amino acids. Per germline, CDR1 SGHSA and CDR2 FRNQAP. V trimming: 4 bases; J trimming: 0 bases; junction bases outside the gene matches: 9. CDR3 DNA (partial): TGTGCAAGCAGCTCGCAGACTGGGGGGAGGAGCTCCTAT. This encodes CASSSQTGGRSSY. The complete CDR3 sequence is CASSSQTGGRSSYEQYF.

This clone has more than one count but fewer than ten. Germline and genes: mouse. The read gets to within 4 residues of the CDR3 end, and the germline J gene fills in the rest. The V call is TRBV1, the J call TRBJ2-1; TRBD2 agrees at 7 bases. The germline V gene has CDR1 NSQYPW and CDR2 LRSPGD (reference sequence). The V gene end was trimmed by 3 bases and the J gene end by 6 bases; junction bases not matched to a gene: 5. CDR3 length: 14 residues. The covered CDR3 bases are TGCACCTGCAGTGCTTGGGGGGAGGGTGCT. It encodes CTCSAWGEGA. The CDR3 as a whole reads CTCSAWGEGAEQFF.

In regard to this clone: Mouse germline and gene names are used. The sequenced part of the CDR3 DNA is TGTGCTAGCAGTGAGGACAGCAACGAA. Amino acid sequence: CASSEDSNE. The whole CDR3 is CASSEDSNERLFF. The rearrangement links TRBV17 to TRBJ1-4, with D possibly matching TRBD1 (6 bases). The read falls 4 residues short of the CDR3 end, and the missing part is taken from the germline J gene. The germline V and J ends were trimmed by 5 bases and 4 bases, with 8 bases remaining between them. Germline V gene sequence: CDR1 MNHDT, CDR2 YYDKIL. This CDR3 comprises 13 residues.

This clone was counted only a few times. The listed genes are named as in mouse. The CDR3 goes on 4 residues after the read ends, and that part is filled in from the germline J gene. This chain uses TRBV13-3 with TRBJ2-2; tentative D call: TRBD2 (5 bases). The CDR3 runs 12 residues. Germline CDR1 is NNHDY and CDR2 is SYVADS. The V end lost 7 bases, the J end lost 6 bases, and 10 bases lay between the germline ends. The sequenced part of the CDR3 DNA is TGTGCCAGCTTGGGGAAGGCCGGG. Translated, it gives CASLGKAG. The whole CDR3 protein is CASLGKAGQLYF.

Concerning this clone: Here the gene names and germline are mouse. The read is 4 residues too short to cover the CDR3 end, so that end is filled in from the germline J gene. J is TRBJ2-1 and V is TRBV17, with 10 nucleotides matching TRBD2. This CDR3 contains 17 residues. Germline CDR1 MNHDT, CDR2 YYDKIL. The CDR3 sequence is CASSRDLWGGAEAEQFF. The sequenced part of the CDR3 DNA is TGTGCTAGCAGTAGAGATCTCTGGGGGGGCGCGGAGGCT.

The sample holds a few counts of this clone. Genes and germline come from the mouse. The read falls 4 residues short of the CDR3 end, and the missing part is taken from the germline J gene. The gene calls are TRBV13-3 and TRBJ1-2; 9 bases agree with TRBD1. This CDR3 has 16 residues. The J segment lost 0 bases and the V segment lost 2 bases, leaving 5 bases of the junction unmatched. Germline V gives CDR1 NNHDY, CDR2 SYVADS. The covered CDR3 bases are TGTGCCAGCAGTGAGCAGGGACAGGGACCAAACTCC. Protein sequence: CASSEQGQGPNS. The complete CDR3 protein is CASSEQGQGPNSDYTF.

In this sample, this clone turned up a few times. All gene names here are mouse names. The read falls 4 residues short of the CDR3 end, and the missing part is taken from the germline J gene. The chain employs TRBV13-3 and TRBJ2-1; TRBD2 might be the D (6 bases). Germline-derived CDR1 and CDR2 are NNHDY and SYVADS. V lost 1 base to trimming and J lost 2 bases, with 10 bases between them. CDR3 length: 15 amino acids. The covered CDR3 bases are TGTGCCAGCAGTGATAGGGCTGGGGACTATGCT. Translation gives CASSDRAGDYA. The full CDR3 protein is CASSDRAGDYAEQFF.

This clone was recorded a few times. Gene names refer to mouse genes. The read terminates 4 residues before the CDR3 end, so the remaining end is supplied by the germline J gene. The rearrangement joins TRBV13-3 to TRBJ2-5; 10 bases fit TRBD2. Germline CDR1 and CDR2: NNHDY and SYVADS. The CDR3 has 17 residues. V gave up 5 bases and J gave up 0 bases; unmatched junction bases: 9. The part of the CDR3 DNA that was read is TGTGCCAGCAGCCAACTGGGGGGGGATTTTAACCAAGAC. This gives the protein CASSQLGGDFNQD. From start to end, the CDR3 is CASSQLGGDFNQDTQYF.

Regarding this clone: TCRdb's protein sequence differs at residue 12 from the translated DNA; the protein presented here follows the DNA. Germline and genes: mouse. The CDR3 is cut off 3 residues early in the read; its end comes from the germline J gene. V and J are TRBV19 and TRBJ1-6, with a tentative D call TRBD1 (5 bases). TRBJ1-6 falls under the ORF class, with uncertain function. The V end was cut by 6 bases, the J end by 0 bases, with 10 bases between. The CDR3 covers 15 residues. The germline CDR1 and CDR2 sequences are FNHDT and SITEND (reference sequence). CDR3 sequence: CASTMDISYNSPLYF. CDR3 bases read: TGTGCCAGCACCATGGACATTTCCTATAATTCGCCC.

Remarks on this clone: The gene names here belong to mouse. The read is 4 residues too short to cover the CDR3 end, so that end is filled in from the germline J gene. This chain links TRBV31 with TRBJ2-1; D may be TRBD2 (5 bases). Germline-derived CDR1 and CDR2 are GKSSPN and SITVG. This CDR3 contains 15 residues. V gave up 1 base and J gave up 1 base, with 11 bases separating them. This CDR3 reads CAWSPIAGNYAEQFF. The CDR3 DNA, read in part, is TGTGCCTGGAGTCCCATCGCTGGGAACTATGCT.

In its sample, this clone was seen many times. Here the gene names and germline are mouse. The read ends 4 residues early relative to the CDR3; the germline J gene fills the gap. This chain connects TRBV19 to TRBJ2-1; 10 bases fit TRBD2. J gave up 1 base and V 0 bases, and 1 base lay outside the gene matches. CDR3 length: 16 amino acids. Per the germline V gene, CDR1 is FNHDT and CDR2 is SITEND (reference sequence). CDR3 sequence reads: CASSIDWGGNYAEQFF. CDR3 bases read: TGTGCCAGCAGTATAGACTGGGGGGGGAACTATGCT.

Of note for this clone: Gene names are mouse gene names. The sequenced fragment ends 4 residues before the CDR3 boundary, so the rest is inferred from the germline J gene. V is TRBV13-1 and J is TRBJ1-1, with D uncertain. Germline V gives CDR1 NSHNY, CDR2 SYGAGN. The CDR3 is 13 residues long. CDR3 protein: CASSDAAHLEVFF. The CDR3 DNA, read in part, is TGTGCCAGCAGTGATGCTGCCCACCTA.